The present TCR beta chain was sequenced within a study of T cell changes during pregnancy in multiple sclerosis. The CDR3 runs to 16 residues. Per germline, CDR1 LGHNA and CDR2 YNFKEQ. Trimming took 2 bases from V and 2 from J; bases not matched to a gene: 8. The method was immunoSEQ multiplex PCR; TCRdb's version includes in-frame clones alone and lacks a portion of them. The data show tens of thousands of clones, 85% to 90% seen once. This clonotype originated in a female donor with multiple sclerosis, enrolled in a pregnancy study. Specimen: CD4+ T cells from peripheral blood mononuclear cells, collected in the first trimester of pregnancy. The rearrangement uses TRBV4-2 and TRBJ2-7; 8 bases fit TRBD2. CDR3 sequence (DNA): TGTGCCAGCAGCCAAAAACTAGCGGTTGAGGCCTACGAGCAGTACTTC. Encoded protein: CASSQKLAVEAYEQYF.